The sample holds a few counts of the clone carrying this TCR beta chain. The antigen is undetermined. Alongside a J-beta primer mix, a sample-barcoded 5' primer served in a second PCR lasting roughly 7 to 11 cycles. Sequencing yielded, for each sample, at least 2.5 million paired-end reads carrying CDR3. One entry per CDR3 protein, called by TCRdb with MiXCR from the 5' RACE reads. The sample holds 1.5 million to 2 million distinct CDR3 sequences, 28% seen once. Isolated PBMCs totaled at least 6.5 million in each sample. The source of the sample is a study of blood T cells in healthy people across ages. General observations from the study: A strong correlation was seen between TCR beta diversity and naive T cell percentage. Older individuals had lower TCR beta diversity per million T cells (the decline was roughly linear).

Germline V CDR1 and CDR2: ENHRY, SYGVKD. V lost 2 bases, J lost 0 bases, and 4 bases lay in between. The CDR3 sequence is 13 residues long. This TCR derives from a woman between 25 and 40 years old in good health. The sequenced material came from blood. The chain couples TRBV10-3 to TRBJ1-2; D is uncertain. CDR3 nucleotides: TGTGCCATCAGTGAGGTAGCTAACTATGGCTACACCTTC. Translation gives CAISEVANYGYTF.